This is a list of T cell receptor beta chains from one sample in a study of blood T cell repertoires in COVID-19. Assay used: immunoSEQ multiplex PCR; TCRdb lists only in-frame clones, some missing. The sample lists a few hundred thousand clones, more than 70% seen once, with approximately 1.5% in the top ten. What was sequenced was PBMCs or T cells enriched from blood (not recorded which). These receptors originate from a woman between 18 and 29 years old who had been exposed to COVID-19. CDR3s include the opening cysteine and the closing phenylalanine or tryptophan. The D gene is left open where the match is weak. The listing skips clone size in some rows; elsewhere it reads once, few, many or a size class.

V gene	J gene	clone size	D gene	CDR3 DNA	CDR3 protein
TRBV28	TRBJ1-1	.	.	TGTGCCAGCATTGACTGGGAGGGAATAGAAGCTTTCTTT	CASIDWEGIEAFF
TRBV6-5	TRBJ1-6	.	TRBD1	TGTGCCAGCAGTTCCGGGACAGGCAATTCACCCCTCCACTTT	CASSSGTGNSPLHF
TRBV11-2	TRBJ1-5	.	.	TGTGCCAGCAGCTCCCGACAGAACAATCAGCCCCAGCATTTT	CASSSRQNNQPQHF
TRBV4-2	TRBJ1-2	few	.	TGTGCCAGCAGCCAAGATGCCACCTCCCGGGGTAACTATGGCTACACCTTC	CASSQDATSRGNYGYTF
TRBV18	TRBJ2-1	.	TRBD2	TGTGCCAGCTCACAATACGGCGGGGGGGCGAATGAGCAGTTCTTC	CASSQYGGGANEQFF
TRBV10-3	TRBJ2-7	.	.	TGTGCCATCAGGCCGACAGATCCCTACGAGCAGTACTTC	CAIRPTDPYEQYF
TRBV18	TRBJ1-2	few	.	TGTGCCAGCTCGCGCCAGGGCGACTATGGCTACACCTTC	CASSRQGDYGYTF
TRBV27	TRBJ2-7	.	.	TGTGCCAGCAGTTTTAGTTCTGGGAGGTACGAGCAGTACTTC	CASSFSSGRYEQYF
TRBV19	TRBJ2-1	.	.	TGTGCCAGTAGTAAACAGGGATCCGATGAGCAGTTCTTC	CASSKQGSDEQFF
TRBV2	TRBJ2-7	.	.	TGTGCCATACCCTCGGGGAGCACCTACGAGCAGTACTTC	CAIPSGSTYEQYF
TRBV28	TRBJ1-1	.	.	TGTGCCAGCAGTTTACCCGGAGCCAAAGCTTTCTTT	CASSLPGAKAFF
TRBV5-1	TRBJ1-1	.	.	TGCGCCAGCAGCTTGTTGGGGAGGGGGACTGAAGCTTTCTTT	CASSLLGRGTEAFF
TRBV5-5	TRBJ1-5	.	.	TGTGCCAGCAGCTTGGCGGGAGGGTTTAGCAATCAGCCCCAGCATTTT	CASSLAGGFSNQPQHF
TRBV29-1	TRBJ1-2	.	.	TGCAGCGTTGTTCCCCAATCTCGTTCGGGCTATGGCTACACCTTC	CSVVPQSRSGYGYTF
TRBV7-2	TRBJ1-1	.	TRBD1	TGTGCCAGCAGCTACGACAGGGTAGTAGAAGCTTTCTTT	CASSYDRVVEAFF
TRBV13	TRBJ1-2	.	.	TGTGCCAGCAGCTCCCTAAGGGGCTGGAACACCTTC	CASSSLRGWNTF
TRBV15	TRBJ1-1	.	.	TGTGCCACCAGCAGAGACAGGGCCTATGAAGCTTTCTTT	CATSRDRAYEAFF
TRBV28	TRBJ1-4	once	TRBD1	TGTGCCAGCAGTAGAACACAGGGGGAGAATGAAAAACTGTTTTTT	CASSRTQGENEKLFF
TRBV2	TRBJ1-2	.	.	TGTGCCAGCAGTGAGACTGTTTATGGCTACACCTTC	CASSETVYGYTF
TRBV29-1	TRBJ1-1	.	TRBD1	TGCAGCGTTCCAGGGGGATTGGATACTGAAGCTTTCTTT	CSVPGGLDTEAFF
TRBV29-1	TRBJ1-2	.	.	TGCAGCGTTGACTTCAACTATGGCTACACCTTC	CSVDFNYGYTF
TRBV7-2	TRBJ2-7	.	.	TGTGCCAGCAGCTTAGAAGGGGCGGCAGGGGCCCCCTACGAGCAGTACTTC	CASSLEGAAGAPYEQYF
TRBV5-6	TRBJ2-6	.	.	TGTGCCAGCAGCTTGGCCGGCGGACTCGTGAGCTCTGGGGCCAACGTCCTGACTTTC	CASSLAGGLVSSGANVLTF
TRBV6-6	TRBJ1-1	.	.	TGTGCCAGCAGTTACTCGACCCAGGCGGGGACTGAAGCTTTCTTT	CASSYSTQAGTEAFF
TRBV28	TRBJ2-5	.	.	TGTGCCAGCAGAGACCCTCGGCAGGGCAGGTTACAAGAGACCCAGTACTTC	CASRDPRQGRLQETQYF
TRBV13	TRBJ1-1	.	.	TGTGCCAGCAGCCCTCCACAGGGCCAGGGAACTGAAGCTTTCTTT	CASSPPQGQGTEAFF
TRBV3-1/TRBV3-2	TRBJ2-7	.	.	TGTGCCAGCAGCCAACAGGGCCAAAAGCAGTACTTC	CASSQQGQKQYF
TRBV7-7	TRBJ2-3	.	.	TGTGCCAGCTCGGAGGGTGGGACAGATACGCAGTATTTT	CASSEGGTDTQYF
TRBV5-4	TRBJ2-3	.	TRBD2	TGTGCCAGCAGCCTTATACTTAGCGGGGGAAGTGGGGACACAGATACGCAGTATTTT	CASSLILSGGSGDTDTQYF
TRBV24-1	TRBJ2-2	.	.	TGTGCCGCCTCCGGGACATGGCCTAAAACTAACACCGGGGAGCTGTTTTTT	CAASGTWPKTNTGELFF
TRBV18	TRBJ1-1	once	TRBD1	TGTGCCAGCTCACCACCGGGACAGGGGATGAACACTGAAGCTTTCTTT	CASSPPGQGMNTEAFF
TRBV7-2	TRBJ2-1	.	.	TGTGCCACCTGGGGGCGGGGGAGCTCCTACAATGAGCAGTTCTTC	CATWGRGSSYNEQFF
TRBV18	TRBJ1-2	once	TRBD1	TGTGCCAGCTCACTGGGGACAGATCTTCTCTATGGCTACACCTTC	CASSLGTDLLYGYTF